This T cell receptor (beta chain) stems from a study of T cell clones after liver transplantation. The V gene lost 3 bases and the J gene lost 3 bases, with 5 bases spanning the gap. The germline CDR1 and CDR2 sequences are SGHRS and YFSETQ. This CDR3 has 12 amino acids. Unstimulated PBMCs were sorted into CD3+CD4+ and CD3+CD8+ populations. With respect to this clone: Its target is not known.

The data were produced by immunoSEQ multiplex PCR, yet TCRdb's version contains in-frame clones alone and is incomplete. Seen here are around 100,000 clones, 80% to 90% observed once, and the top ten hold roughly 2.8%. General observations from the study: Rather than being deleted, graft donor-reactive T cells may have moved into the graft.

Here the sequenced sample was CD4+ T cells from blood, taken approximately 50 months after liver transplant. The receptor was isolated from a human patient who received a liver transplant. Some T cells may be graft donor cells. The rearrangement joins TRBV5-1 to TRBJ2-3; D is unclear. CDR3: CASSSTTDTQYF. CDR3 coding DNA: TGCGCCAGCAGCTCAACAACAGATACGCAGTATTTT.